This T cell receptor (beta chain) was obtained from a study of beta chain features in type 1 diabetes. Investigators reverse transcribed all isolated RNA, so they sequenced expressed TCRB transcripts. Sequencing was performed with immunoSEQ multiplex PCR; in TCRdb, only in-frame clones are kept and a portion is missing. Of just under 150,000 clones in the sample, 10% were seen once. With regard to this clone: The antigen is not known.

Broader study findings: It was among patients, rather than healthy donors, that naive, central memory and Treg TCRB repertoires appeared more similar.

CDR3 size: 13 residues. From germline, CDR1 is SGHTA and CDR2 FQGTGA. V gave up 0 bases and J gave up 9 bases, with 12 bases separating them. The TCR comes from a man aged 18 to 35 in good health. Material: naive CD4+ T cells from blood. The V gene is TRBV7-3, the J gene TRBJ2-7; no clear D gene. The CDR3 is CASSLTRVTVQYF. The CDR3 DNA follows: TGTGCCAGCAGCTTAACCCGGGTGACCGTGCAGTACTTC.